The next 13 T cell receptor beta chains were all read from a single sample in a study of cytomegalovirus exposure and HLA in healthy donors. Primers: 60 Vbeta forward and 13 Jbeta reverse. The table came from immunoSEQ multiplex PCR; TCRdb's copy has only in-frame clones and leaves some out. The data show approximately 110,000 clones, with around 60% seen just once and less than 4.5% held by the top ten. The sequencing input was PBMCs. These receptors were obtained from a man under 40 in good health and CMV-seropositive.

This clone was counted a single time. This chain connects TRBV29-1 to TRBJ2-7, with D perhaps matching TRBD1 (6 bases). The V and J ends lost 4 bases and 2 bases respectively, with 9 bases between them. The CDR3 is 12 residues long. Germline V lookup: CDR1 SQVTM, CDR2 ANQGSEA. CDR3 protein: CSVVQGPYEQYF. DNA for the CDR3: TGCAGCGTTGTTCAGGGGCCCTACGAGCAGTACTTC.

The V and J genes are TRBV7-3 and TRBJ2-3; D might be TRBD1 (6 bases). The germline gives CDR1 SGHTA, CDR2 FQGTGA. The CDR3 is 14 residues long. The V and J ends lost 5 bases and 4 bases respectively, with 13 bases between them. The CDR3: CASSPDRTADTQYF. The CDR3 region has the DNA TGTGCCAGCAGCCCAGACAGGACTGCAGATACGCAGTATTTT.

This clone occurred a few times. In nucleotides, the CDR3 is TGTGCCAGCAGTAGTGGTAGAAATCAGCCCCAGCATTTT. Amino acid sequence: CASSSGRNQPQHF. The chain couples TRBV27 to TRBJ1-5; D gene ambiguous. The CDR3 loop spans 13 amino acids. V was trimmed by 5 bases and J by 4 bases, leaving 9 bases between them. Germline CDR1 reads MNHEY; CDR2 reads SMNVEV (reference sequence).

This chain connects TRBV9 to TRBJ1-1; D is ambiguous. CDR3 length: 13 amino acids. V lost 3 bases, J lost 1 base, and 7 bases lay in between. Germline CDR1 SGDLS, CDR2 YYNGEE. CDR3 sequence (DNA): TGTGCCAGCAGCGCCCTCCGGAACACTGAAGCTTTCTTT. Amino acids: CASSALRNTEAFF. Complete variable domain (other parts from reference TRBV9 and TRBJ1-1): DSGVTQTPKHLITATGQRVTLRCSPRSGDLSVYWYQQSLDQGLQFLIQYYNGEERAKGNILERFSAQQFPDLHSELNLSSLELGDSALYFCASSALRNTEAFFGQGTRLTVV.

CDR3 coding DNA: TGCGCCAGCAGAGAGACAGGGGAAATGCCCCAGCATTTT. Its translation is CASRETGEMPQHF. This chain uses TRBV10-2 with TRBJ1-5, with 8 bases aligning to TRBD1. Germline V gives CDR1 WSHSY, CDR2 SAAADI. This CDR3 has 13 amino acids. Trimming cost V 6 bases and J 9 bases; bases outside gene matches: 7.

V gene TRBV7-2 combines with J gene TRBJ1-5; D is possibly TRBD1 (5 bases). V lost 4 bases and J lost 5, with 15 bases in between. This CDR3 region has 15 residues. Germline V gene sequence: CDR1 SGHTA, CDR2 FQGNSA. CDR3 region: CASSSVIGQHQPQHF. CDR3 bases: TGTGCCAGCAGCTCGGTCATTGGACAACATCAGCCCCAGCATTTT.

V usage is TRBV6-5 and J usage is TRBJ2-3, with TRBD2 matching over 15 bases. The CDR3 contains 16 residues. Germline V lookup: CDR1 MNHEY, CDR2 SVGAGI. V lost 2 bases and J lost 8; bases outside the gene matches: 5. CDR3 in amino acids: CASSYVGLAGGRTQYF. The CDR3 DNA follows: TGTGCCAGCAGTTACGTCGGACTAGCGGGGGGGCGTACGCAGTATTTT.

The chain links TRBV7-6 to TRBJ2-1; the D is unclear. From germline, CDR1 is SGHVS and CDR2 FNYEAQ. The ends were cut back, 3 bases at V and 2 bases at J, with 11 bases in the middle. The CDR3 totals 15 residues. CDR3 bases: TGTGCCAGCAGCTTCCAGTCGCCCCCCTACAATGAGCAGTTCTTC. It translates to CASSFQSPPYNEQFF.

This clone occurred a few times. The chain uses TRBV4-1 and TRBJ1-6, with D tentatively TRBD1 (5 bases). CDR3 size: 17 residues. In germline, CDR1 is MGHRA, CDR2 YSYEKL. Trimming took off 1 base at V and 9 bases at J, with 19 bases between the two ends. The DNA for the CDR3 is TGCGCCAGCAGCCAAGGACCCCGGGTGGCCGGGGGTTCACCCCTCCACTTT. It codes for CASSQGPRVAGGSPLHF.

V and J are TRBV4-1 and TRBJ1-1, with 9 nucleotides matching TRBD1. The V gene end was trimmed by 5 bases and the J gene end by 4 bases; junction bases not matched to a gene: 2. The CDR3 has 13 residues. Germline assignment: CDR1 MGHRA and CDR2 YSYEKL. CDR3 region: CASSGTGLTEAFF. In nucleotides, the CDR3 is TGCGCCAGCAGCGGGACAGGGCTCACTGAAGCTTTCTTT.

The table lists this clone with a few counts. The chain links TRBV19 to TRBJ1-2, with D hard to call. V dropped 6 bases and J dropped 0 bases, with 14 bases sitting between them. There are 15 residues in the CDR3. Germline lookup yields CDR1 LNHDA and CDR2 SQIVND (reference sequence). For the CDR3, the DNA is TGTGCCAGTAGCCCATGGACGGGAGCTAACTATGGCTACACCTTC. Protein: CASSPWTGANYGYTF.

The chain uses TRBV19 and TRBJ2-4, with no clear D. Germline CDR1 LNHDA, CDR2 SQIVND (reference sequence). The CDR3 contains 13 residues. V shed 6 bases and J shed 5 bases, with 11 bases lying between them. The CDR3 protein is CASSVSGQNIQYF. The CDR3 DNA follows: TGTGCCAGTAGCGTCTCGGGTCAAAACATTCAGTACTTC.

The chain has TRBV2 and TRBJ2-7; perhaps TRBD1 as D (6 bases). V was trimmed by 4 bases and J by 2 bases, leaving 9 bases between them. This CDR3 has 13 residues. The germline V gene has CDR1 SNHLY and CDR2 FYNNEI. CDR3 amino acids: CASSGGHPYEQYF. As DNA, the CDR3 is TGTGCCAGCAGTGGGGGACACCCCTACGAGCAGTACTTC.